Detailed here is one T cell receptor beta chain. Original data processing: Estimated nucleated cell counts came from reference gene primer amplification. Assay used: immunoSEQ multiplex PCR; TCRdb lists only in-frame clones, some missing. That table furnishes V, J and clone size, whereas the DNA furnished D and trimming. The sample has roughly 200,000 clones, roughly nine tenths seen once. This record belongs to a study of blood T cell repertoires in COVID-19. The wider study: Donors in the United States, Italy and Spain gave samples during acute or convalescent COVID-19. The cDNA or gDNA used as material had been derived from T cells, B-cell-depleted T cells, or PBMCs.

CDR3 length: 13 residues. Looked up from germline, CDR1 is SGHDT and CDR2 is YYEEEE. The V and J ends lost 4 bases and 4 bases respectively, with 11 bases between them. Sequences were obtained from peripheral blood. This rearrangement joins TRBV5-6 to TRBJ1-2; no clear D. The TCR originated in a woman between 45 and 60 years old with COVID-19, enrolled during active disease. The CDR3 is CASSPGGSYGYTF. The CDR3 DNA reads TGTGCCAGCAGCCCGGGAGGTAGCTATGGCTACACCTTC.